The 3 T cell receptor beta chains below were found in one sample sequenced in a study of blood T cell repertoires in COVID-19. Some clones are missing from TCRdb's copy, which holds only in-frame ones; the method was immunoSEQ multiplex PCR. Of 130,000 to 150,000 clones listed, around 72% are singletons. The sequencing sample was made of peripheral blood. The receptors stem from a woman aged 60-75 years with acute or convalescent COVID-19.

The chain uses TRBV11-1 and TRBJ1-6; D gene ambiguous. The CDR3 loop spans 13 amino acids. Germline V CDR1 and CDR2: SGHAT, FQDESV (reference sequence). Trimming removed 3 bases at V and 5 bases at J, with 5 bases between. The CDR3: CASSFTDNSPLHF. As DNA, the CDR3 is TGTGCCAGCAGCTTTACAGATAATTCACCCCTCCACTTT.

V and J are TRBV2 and TRBJ2-7; D gene unclear. The CDR3 runs 14 residues. The V end lost 7 bases, the J end lost 1 base, and 14 bases lay between the germline ends. Germline CDR1 is SNHLY and CDR2 is FYNNEI. The CDR3 bases are TGTGCCAGCATACTTCGGGTGGATTCCTACGAGCAGTACTTC. Amino acids: CASILRVDSYEQYF. The full variable domain, with the rest looked up from reference TRBV2 and TRBJ2-7, is EPEVTQTPSHQVTQMGQEVILRCVPISNHLYFYWYRQILGQKVEFLVSFYNNEISEKSEIFDDQFSVERPDGSNFTLKIRSTKLEDSAMYFCASILRVDSYEQYFGPGTRLTVT.

The chain employs TRBV14 and TRBJ2-3, with unresolved D. Germline CDR1 is SGHDN and CDR2 is FVKESK. This CDR3 has 14 amino acids. Trimming cost V 0 bases and J 5 bases, with 9 bases left between them. The CDR3 spells CASSQEVAVDTQYF. For the CDR3, the DNA is TGTGCCAGCAGCCAAGAGGTAGCCGTAGATACGCAGTATTTT.